Shown below are 3 T cell receptor beta chains from a single sample sequenced in a study of T cell responses to AZD1222 COVID-19 vaccine. The repertoire was sequenced with immunoSEQ multiplex PCR; TCRdb's copy has only in-frame clones and lacks some. The sample includes 150,000 to 250,000 clones, 91% of them seen just once. Specimen: peripheral blood, collected 28 days after the second AZD1222 dose. These receptors were taken from an adult who received the AZD1222 COVID-19 vaccine.

The table lists this clone with a count of one. The chain has TRBV6-6 and TRBJ2-3; the D is unclear. This CDR3 region has 14 residues. The V gene's germline CDR1 is MNHNY and CDR2 SVGAGI (reference sequence). V gave up 9 bases and J gave up 0 bases, with 13 bases separating them. The CDR3 loop reads CASHHGPSTDTQYF. The CDR3 DNA reads as TGTGCCAGTCATCACGGGCCCAGCACAGATACGCAGTATTTT.

The genes are TRBV27 and TRBJ2-1, with 13 bases aligning to TRBD2. Unmatched junction bases numbered 10, after V lost 4 bases and J lost 10 bases. Germline-derived CDR1 and CDR2 are MNHEY and SMNVEV (reference sequence). This CDR3 is built from 16 residues. The CDR3 nucleotides read TGTGCCAGCAGTTCAACGACTAGCGGGAGGCTAGGGGAGCAGTTCTTC. Its translation: CASSSTTSGRLGEQFF.

The chain joins TRBV28 to TRBJ1-6; tentatively, D is TRBD1 (5 bases). Trimming removed 3 bases at V and 8 bases at J, with 14 bases between. The CDR3 extends over 15 amino acids. CDR1 and CDR2 (germline): MDHEN, SYDVKM. Here the CDR3 DNA reads TGTGCCAGCAGTTTCTCGGGGGTAGGGGATTCACCCCTCCACTTT. It codes for CASSFSGVGDSPLHF. The whole variable domain, remainder taken from reference TRBV28 and TRBJ1-6, is DVKVTQSSRYLVKRTGEKVFLECVQDMDHENMFWYRQDPGLGLRLIYFSYDVKMKEKGDIPEGYSVSREKKERFSLILESASTNQTSMYLCASSFSGVGDSPLHFGNGTRLTVT.